Reported below is one T cell receptor (beta chain). Its matching antigen is unknown. A single heparinised draw of approximately 110 mL on average was taken per donor. The sample originates from a study of beta chain features in type 1 diabetes. Regarding the study as a whole: Insertions were fewer and deletions more numerous at VDJ junctions in type 1 diabetes patients. Shortening that was moderate but significant affected the TCRB CDR3s of Type 1 diabetes patients in all four CD4+ subsets. HLA effects on TCRB rearrangement stayed unresolved here.

CDR1 SGHRS and CDR2 YFSETQ come from the germline V gene. V dropped 3 bases and J dropped 5; count of bases not matched to a gene: 8. The CDR3 spans 15 residues. Investigators reverse transcribed all isolated RNA, so they sequenced expressed TCRB transcripts. Around 3.9 million reads per sample were averaged for naive, central memory and regulatory samples. Repertoires were generated with immunoSEQ multiplex PCR, while TCRdb's copy carries only in-frame clones and drops some. The sample includes about 130,000 clones, around 8.8% seen only once; the top ten take roughly 0.75%. The source material was central memory CD4+ T cells from blood. The source is a man aged 30 to 39 with type 1 diabetes. The chain carries TRBV5-1 and TRBJ1-1, with TRBD1 matching over 9 bases. Here the CDR3 DNA reads TGCGCCAGCAGCTGGACCTCCGGGACAGGGACTGAAGCTTTCTTT. Encoded protein: CASSWTSGTGTEAFF.